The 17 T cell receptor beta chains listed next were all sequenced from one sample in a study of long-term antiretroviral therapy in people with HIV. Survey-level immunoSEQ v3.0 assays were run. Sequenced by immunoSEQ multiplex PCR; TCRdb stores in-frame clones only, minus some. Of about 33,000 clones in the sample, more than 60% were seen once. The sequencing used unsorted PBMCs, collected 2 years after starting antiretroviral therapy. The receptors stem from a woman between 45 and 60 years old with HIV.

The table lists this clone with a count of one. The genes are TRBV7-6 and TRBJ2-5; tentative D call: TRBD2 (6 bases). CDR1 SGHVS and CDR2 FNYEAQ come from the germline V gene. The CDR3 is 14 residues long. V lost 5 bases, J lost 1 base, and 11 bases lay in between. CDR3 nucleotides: TGTGCCAGCAGCCCGAGGGACTTCCAAGAGACCCAGTACTTC. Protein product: CASSPRDFQETQYF.

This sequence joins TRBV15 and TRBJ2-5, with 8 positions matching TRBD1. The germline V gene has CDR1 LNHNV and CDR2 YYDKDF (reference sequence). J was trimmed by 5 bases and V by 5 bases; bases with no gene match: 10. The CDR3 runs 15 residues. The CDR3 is CATSVRQGQVETQYF. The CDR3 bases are TGTGCCACCAGCGTTCGACAGGGGCAAGTGGAGACCCAGTACTTC.

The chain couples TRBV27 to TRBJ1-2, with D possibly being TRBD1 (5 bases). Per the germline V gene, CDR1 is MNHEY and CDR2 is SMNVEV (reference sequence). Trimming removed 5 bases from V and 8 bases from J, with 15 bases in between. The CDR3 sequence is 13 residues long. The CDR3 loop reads CASSLGLGGGYTF. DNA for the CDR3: TGTGCCAGCAGTCTGGGACTTGGGGGGGGCTACACCTTC.

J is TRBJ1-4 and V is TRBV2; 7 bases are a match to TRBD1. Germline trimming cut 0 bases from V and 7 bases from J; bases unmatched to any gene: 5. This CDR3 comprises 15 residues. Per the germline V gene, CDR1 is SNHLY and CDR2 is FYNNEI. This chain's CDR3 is CASSEAKGAVEKLFF. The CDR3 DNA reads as TGTGCCAGCAGTGAAGCAAAGGGGGCGGTTGAAAAACTGTTTTTT.

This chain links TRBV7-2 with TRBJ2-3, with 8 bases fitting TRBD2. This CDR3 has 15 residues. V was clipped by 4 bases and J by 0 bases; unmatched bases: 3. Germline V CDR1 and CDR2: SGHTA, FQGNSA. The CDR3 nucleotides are TGTGCCAGCAGCTCAGAGCGGGGGAGCACAGATACGCAGTATTTT. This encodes CASSSERGSTDTQYF.

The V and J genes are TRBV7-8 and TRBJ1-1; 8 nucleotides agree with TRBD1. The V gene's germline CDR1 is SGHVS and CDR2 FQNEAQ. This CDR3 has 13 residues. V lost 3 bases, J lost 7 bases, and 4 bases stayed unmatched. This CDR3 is CASSFDRGGEAFF. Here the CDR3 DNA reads TGTGCCAGCAGCTTCGACAGGGGCGGTGAAGCTTTCTTT.

This CDR3 reads CASSIDILDRENYGYTF. In DNA, the CDR3 is TGTGCCAGTAGTATAGATATTTTGGACAGGGAGAACTATGGCTACACCTTC. V and J are TRBV19 and TRBJ1-2, with 8 bases lining up with TRBD1. Germline values: CDR1 LNHDA, CDR2 SQIVND (reference sequence). V trimming: 0 bases; J trimming: 2 bases; junction bases outside the gene matches: 8. This CDR3 contains 17 residues.

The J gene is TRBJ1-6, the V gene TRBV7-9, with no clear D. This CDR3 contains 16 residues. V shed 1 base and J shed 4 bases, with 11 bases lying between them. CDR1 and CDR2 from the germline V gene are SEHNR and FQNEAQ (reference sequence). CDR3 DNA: TGTGCCAGCAGCTTAGGCAGCGAAGGATATAATTCACCCCTCCACTTT. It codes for CASSLGSEGYNSPLHF.

The CDR3 sequence: CASSLVSGGRNTEAFF. CDR3 coding DNA: TGCGCCAGCAGCTTGGTTTCGGGAGGGAGGAATACTGAAGCTTTCTTT. This sequence joins TRBV5-1 and TRBJ1-1; no firm D call. The CDR3 loop spans 16 amino acids. Germline V gene lookup returns CDR1 SGHRS and CDR2 YFSETQ. Between the trimmed V and J ends, which lost 0 bases and 5 bases, there was a span of 17 bases.

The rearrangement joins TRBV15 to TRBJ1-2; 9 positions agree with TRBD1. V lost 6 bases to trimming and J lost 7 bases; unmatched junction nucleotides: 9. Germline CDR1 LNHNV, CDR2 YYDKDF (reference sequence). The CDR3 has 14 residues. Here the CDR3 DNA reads TGTGCCACCAGAGACGCCGGGACAGGGTCTGGCTACACCTTC. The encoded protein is CATRDAGTGSGYTF.

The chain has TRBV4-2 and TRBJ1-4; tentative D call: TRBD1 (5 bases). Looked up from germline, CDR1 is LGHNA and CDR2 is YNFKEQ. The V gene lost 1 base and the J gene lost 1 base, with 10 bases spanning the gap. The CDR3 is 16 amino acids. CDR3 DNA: TGTGCCAGCAGCCAAGTTAAGAGGGGAACTAATGAAAAACTGTTTTTT. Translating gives CASSQVKRGTNEKLFF.

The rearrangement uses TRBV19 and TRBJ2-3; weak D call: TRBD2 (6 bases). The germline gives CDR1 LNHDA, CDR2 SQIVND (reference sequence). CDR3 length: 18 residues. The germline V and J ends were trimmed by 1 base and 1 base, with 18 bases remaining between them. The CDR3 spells CASSIGREEGWGTDTQYF. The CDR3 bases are TGTGCCAGTAGTATAGGCCGAGAGGAGGGATGGGGCACAGATACGCAGTATTTT.

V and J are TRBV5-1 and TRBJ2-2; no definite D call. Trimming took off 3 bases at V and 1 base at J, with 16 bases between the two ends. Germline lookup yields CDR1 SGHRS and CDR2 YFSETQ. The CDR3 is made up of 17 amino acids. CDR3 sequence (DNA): TGCGCCAGCAGCTCCCAGGAATGGGGTCTGAACACCGGGGAGCTGTTTTTT. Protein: CASSSQEWGLNTGELFF.

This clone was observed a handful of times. The CDR3: CASSLSANYGYTF. In DNA, the CDR3 is TGTGCCAGCAGTTTATCTGCTAACTATGGCTACACCTTC. This chain joins TRBV27 and TRBJ1-2, with unresolved D. Trimming removed 0 bases at V and 0 bases at J, with 2 bases between. This CDR3 is 13 amino acids long. From germline, CDR1 is MNHEY and CDR2 SMNVEV (reference sequence).

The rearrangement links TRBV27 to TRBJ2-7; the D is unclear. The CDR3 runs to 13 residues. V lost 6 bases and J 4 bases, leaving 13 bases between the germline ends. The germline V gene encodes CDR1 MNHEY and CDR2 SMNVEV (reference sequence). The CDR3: CASSPGVGYEQYV. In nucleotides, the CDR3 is TGTGCCAGCAGCCCTGGAGTGGGGTACGAGCAGTACGTC.

As DNA, the CDR3 is TGTGCCAGCAGTCCTAGCGGGGGCCCTTTTCCTAGCACAGATACGCAGTATTTT. Its translation is CASSPSGGPFPSTDTQYF. This sequence joins TRBV27 and TRBJ2-3, with 10 bases fitting TRBD2. The CDR3 is 18 amino acids. Germline CDR1 and CDR2: MNHEY and SMNVEV (reference sequence). J lost 0 bases, V lost 5 bases, and 11 bases had no gene match.

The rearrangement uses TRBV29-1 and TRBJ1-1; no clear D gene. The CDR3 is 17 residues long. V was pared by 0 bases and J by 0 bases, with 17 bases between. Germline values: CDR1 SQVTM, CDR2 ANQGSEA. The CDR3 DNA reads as TGCAGCGTTGAAGAGAAAGGGAGGGCGCCTATGAACACTGAAGCTTTCTTT. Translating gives CSVEEKGRAPMNTEAFF. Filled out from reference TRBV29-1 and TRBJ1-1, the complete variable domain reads SAVISQKPSRDICQRGTSLTIQCQVDSQVTMMFWYRQQPGQSLTLIATANQGSEATYESGFVIDKFPISRPNLTFSTLTVSNMSPEDSSIYLCSVEEKGRAPMNTEAFFGQGTRLTVV.